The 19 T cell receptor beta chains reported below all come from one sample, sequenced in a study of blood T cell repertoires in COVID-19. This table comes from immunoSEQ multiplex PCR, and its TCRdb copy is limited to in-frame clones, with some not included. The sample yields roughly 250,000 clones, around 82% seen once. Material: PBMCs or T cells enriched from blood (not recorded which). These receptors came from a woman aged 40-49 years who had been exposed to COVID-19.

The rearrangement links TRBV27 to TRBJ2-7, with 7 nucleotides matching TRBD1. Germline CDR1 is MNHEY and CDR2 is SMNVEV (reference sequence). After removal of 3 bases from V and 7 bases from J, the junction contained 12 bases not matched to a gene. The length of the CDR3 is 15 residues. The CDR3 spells CASSLGIGQAREQYF. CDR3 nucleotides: TGTGCCAGCAGTTTGGGTATCGGACAGGCTCGGGAGCAGTACTTC.

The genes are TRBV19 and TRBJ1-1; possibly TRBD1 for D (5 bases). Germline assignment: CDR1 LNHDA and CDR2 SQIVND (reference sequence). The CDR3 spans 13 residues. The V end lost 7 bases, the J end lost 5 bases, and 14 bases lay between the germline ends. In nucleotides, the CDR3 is TGTGCCAGTACCCTAGGGGTTGGGACTGAAGCTTTCTTT. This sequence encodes CASTLGVGTEAFF.

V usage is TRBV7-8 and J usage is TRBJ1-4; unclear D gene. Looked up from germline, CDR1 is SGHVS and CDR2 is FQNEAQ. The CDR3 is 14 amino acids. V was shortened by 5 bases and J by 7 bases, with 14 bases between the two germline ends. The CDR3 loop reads CASSPYGSGEKLFF. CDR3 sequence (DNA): TGTGCCAGCAGCCCCTACGGTTCTGGTGAAAAACTGTTTTTT.

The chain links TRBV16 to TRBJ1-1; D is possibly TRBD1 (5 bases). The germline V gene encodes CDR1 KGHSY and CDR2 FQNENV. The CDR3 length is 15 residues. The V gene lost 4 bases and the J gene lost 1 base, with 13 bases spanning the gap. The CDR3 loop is CASSPRTSKNTEAFF. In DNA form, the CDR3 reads TGTGCCAGCAGCCCTAGGACAAGCAAGAACACTGAAGCTTTCTTT.

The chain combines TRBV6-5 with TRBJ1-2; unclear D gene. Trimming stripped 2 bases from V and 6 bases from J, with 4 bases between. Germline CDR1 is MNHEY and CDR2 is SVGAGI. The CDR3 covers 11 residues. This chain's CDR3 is CASSYNNGYTF. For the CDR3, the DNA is TGTGCCAGCAGTTACAACAATGGCTACACCTTC.

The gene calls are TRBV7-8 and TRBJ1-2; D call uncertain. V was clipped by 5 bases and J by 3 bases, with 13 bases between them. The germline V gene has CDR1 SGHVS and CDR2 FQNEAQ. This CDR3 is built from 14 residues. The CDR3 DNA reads TGTGCCAGCAGCCCATGGTGGGAGGACTATGGCTACACCTTC. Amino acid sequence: CASSPWWEDYGYTF.

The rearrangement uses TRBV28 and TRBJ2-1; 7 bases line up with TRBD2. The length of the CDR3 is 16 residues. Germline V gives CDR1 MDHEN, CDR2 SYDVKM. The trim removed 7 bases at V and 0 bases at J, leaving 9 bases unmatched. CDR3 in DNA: TGTGCCAGCACCCGGGGCTGGGGGGGCTCCTACAATGAGCAGTTCTTC. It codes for CASTRGWGGSYNEQFF.

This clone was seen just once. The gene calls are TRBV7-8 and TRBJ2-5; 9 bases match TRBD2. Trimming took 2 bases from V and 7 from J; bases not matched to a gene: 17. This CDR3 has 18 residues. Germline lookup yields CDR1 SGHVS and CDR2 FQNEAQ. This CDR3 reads CASSLSLAGKVITLTQYF. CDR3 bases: TGTGCCAGCAGCTTAAGTCTAGCGGGGAAGGTTATAACGTTGACCCAGTACTTC.

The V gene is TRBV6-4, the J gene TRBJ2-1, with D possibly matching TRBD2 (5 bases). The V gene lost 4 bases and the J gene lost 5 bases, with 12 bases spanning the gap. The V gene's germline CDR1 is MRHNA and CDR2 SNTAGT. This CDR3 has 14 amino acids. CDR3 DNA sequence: TGTGCCAGCAGTGTAGGCAGACTAAACAATGAGCAGTTCTTC. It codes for CASSVGRLNNEQFF.

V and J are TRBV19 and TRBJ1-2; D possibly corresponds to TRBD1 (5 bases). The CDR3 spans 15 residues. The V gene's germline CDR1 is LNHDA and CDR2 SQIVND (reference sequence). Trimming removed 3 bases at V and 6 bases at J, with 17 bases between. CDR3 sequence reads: CASSMDTRGLHGYTF. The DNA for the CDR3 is TGTGCCAGTAGTATGGACACAAGGGGACTTCATGGCTACACCTTC.

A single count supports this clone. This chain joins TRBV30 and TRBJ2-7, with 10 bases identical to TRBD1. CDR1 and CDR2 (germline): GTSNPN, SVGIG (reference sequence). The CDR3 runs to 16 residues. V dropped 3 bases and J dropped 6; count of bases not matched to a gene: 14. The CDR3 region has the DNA TGTGCCTGGAGGGAAACCGGGACAGGGGCTGTCCTCGAGCAGTACTTC. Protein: CAWRETGTGAVLEQYF.

CDR3 residues: CASSPTGDRPYEQYF. The CDR3 DNA sequence: TGTGCCAGCAGCCCTACCGGGGACAGGCCCTACGAGCAGTACTTC. The genes are TRBV7-3 and TRBJ2-7; 8 nucleotides match TRBD1. V shed 5 bases, J shed 2 bases, and the junction held 8 bases outside the gene matches. Per germline, CDR1 SGHTA and CDR2 FQGTGA. CDR3 length: 15 amino acids.

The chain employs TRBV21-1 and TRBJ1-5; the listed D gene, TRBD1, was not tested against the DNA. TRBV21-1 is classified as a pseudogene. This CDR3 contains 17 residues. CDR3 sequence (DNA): TGTGCCAGCAGCAACCGGGACAGGGGCTCGGAATGGCAGCCCCAGCATTTT. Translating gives CASSNRDRGSEWQPQHF.

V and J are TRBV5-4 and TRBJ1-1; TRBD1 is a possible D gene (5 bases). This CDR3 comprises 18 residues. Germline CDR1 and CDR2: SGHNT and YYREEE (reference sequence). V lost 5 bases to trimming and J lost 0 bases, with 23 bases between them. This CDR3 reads CASSPAGLQLIMNTEAFF. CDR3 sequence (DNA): TGTGCCAGCAGTCCGGCGGGACTTCAACTAATCATGAACACTGAAGCTTTCTTT.

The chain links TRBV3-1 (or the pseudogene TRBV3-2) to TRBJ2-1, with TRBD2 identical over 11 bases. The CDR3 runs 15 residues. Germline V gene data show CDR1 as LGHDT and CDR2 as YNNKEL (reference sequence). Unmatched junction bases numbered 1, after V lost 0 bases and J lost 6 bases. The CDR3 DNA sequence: TGTGCCAGCAGCCAAGATAGCGGGGGGGCCAATGAGCAGTTCTTC. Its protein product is CASSQDSGGANEQFF.

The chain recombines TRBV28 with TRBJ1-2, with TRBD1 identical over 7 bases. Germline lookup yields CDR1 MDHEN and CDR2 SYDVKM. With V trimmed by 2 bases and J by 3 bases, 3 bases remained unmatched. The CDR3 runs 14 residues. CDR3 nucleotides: TGTGCCAGCAGTTTACCGGACAGGTACTATGGCTACACCTTC. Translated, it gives CASSLPDRYYGYTF.

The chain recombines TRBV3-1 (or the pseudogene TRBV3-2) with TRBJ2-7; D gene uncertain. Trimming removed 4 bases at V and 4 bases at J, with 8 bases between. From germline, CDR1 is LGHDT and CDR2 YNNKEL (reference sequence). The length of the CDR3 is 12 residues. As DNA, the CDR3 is TGTGCCAGCAGCCGGCAGGATTACGAGCAGTACTTC. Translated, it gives CASSRQDYEQYF.

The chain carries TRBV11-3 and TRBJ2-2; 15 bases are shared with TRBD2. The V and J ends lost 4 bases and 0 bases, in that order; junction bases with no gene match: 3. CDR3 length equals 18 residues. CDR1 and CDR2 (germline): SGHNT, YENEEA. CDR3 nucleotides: TGTGCCAGCAGCTGGGGACTAGCGGGGGGACCGAACACCGGGGAGCTGTTTTTT. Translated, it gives CASSWGLAGGPNTGELFF.

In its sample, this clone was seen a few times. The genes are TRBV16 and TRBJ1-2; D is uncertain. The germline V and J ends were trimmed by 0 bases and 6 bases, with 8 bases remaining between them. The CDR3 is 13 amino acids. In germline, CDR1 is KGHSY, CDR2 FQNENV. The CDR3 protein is CASSQSTQNGYTF. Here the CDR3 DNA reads TGTGCCAGCAGCCAATCGACACAGAATGGCTACACCTTC.